The 15 T cell receptor beta chains below come from one sample, sequenced in a study of blood T cell repertoires in COVID-19. Sequenced by immunoSEQ multiplex PCR; TCRdb stores in-frame clones only, minus some. Among a few hundred thousand clones listed, just under 90% were seen once. Specimen: PBMCs or T cells enriched from blood (not recorded which). These receptors were collected from a woman aged 45-60 years who had recovered from COVID-19.

The chain links TRBV3-1 (or the pseudogene TRBV3-2) to TRBJ2-5, with 8 bases fitting TRBD2. V lost 1 base and J lost 5; bases outside the gene matches: 3. Germline values: CDR1 LGHDT, CDR2 YNNKEL (reference sequence). There are 14 residues in the CDR3. CDR3 in amino acids: CASSQGASGETQYF. CDR3 coding DNA: TGTGCCAGCAGCCAAGGGGCTAGCGGGGAGACCCAGTACTTC.

The rearrangement joins TRBV7-9 to TRBJ1-1; TRBD1 matches at 8 bases. Losses at the gene ends were 5 bases for V and 4 bases for J; bases not matched to a gene: 6. The CDR3 extends over 14 amino acids. Germline V gene data show CDR1 as SEHNR and CDR2 as FQNEAQ (reference sequence). In DNA form, the CDR3 reads TGTGCCAGCAGCCCGACAGGGGTTGTCACTGAAGCTTTCTTT. It yields the protein CASSPTGVVTEAFF.

The V call is TRBV6-5, the J call TRBJ1-2; D remains unclear. Germline CDR1 and CDR2: MNHEY and SVGAGI. Trimming stripped 2 bases from V and 5 bases from J, with 9 bases between. This CDR3 has 13 amino acids. The CDR3 sequence: CASSYGRGYGYTF. The CDR3 coding sequence is TGTGCCAGCAGTTACGGGAGAGGATATGGCTACACCTTC.

The rearrangement joins TRBV5-8 to TRBJ1-5; D is perhaps TRBD1 (5 bases). CDR1 and CDR2 from the germline V gene are SGHTS and YDEGEE. Trimming pared 4 bases from V and 7 bases from J, leaving 21 bases between. This CDR3 spans 16 amino acids. CDR3 bases: TGTGCCAGCAGCCAGGGCAGCGCAGGCCCACGACAGCCCCAGCATTTT. It codes for CASSQGSAGPRQPQHF.

The chain uses TRBV3-1 (or the pseudogene TRBV3-2) and TRBJ2-7; D is possibly TRBD1 (5 bases). CDR3 size: 13 residues. Germline V gene sequence: CDR1 LGHDT, CDR2 YNNKEL (reference sequence). Between the trimmed V and J ends, which lost 2 bases and 6 bases, there was a span of 11 bases. CDR3 bases: TGTGCCAGCAGCCAAATAGGGGATAGCGAGCAGTACTTC. Encoded protein: CASSQIGDSEQYF.

The chain is built from TRBV15 and TRBJ1-2; unclear D gene. The V gene lost 0 bases and the J gene lost 8 bases, with 10 bases spanning the gap. The CDR3 has 13 residues. Germline V gene sequence: CDR1 LNHNV, CDR2 YYDKDF (reference sequence). The CDR3 loop reads CATSRDGGGGYTF. DNA for the CDR3: TGTGCCACCAGCAGAGACGGCGGTGGGGGCTACACCTTC. The full variable domain, with the rest looked up from reference TRBV15 and TRBJ1-2, is DAMVIQNPRYQVTQFGKPVTLSCSQTLNHNVMYWYQQKSSQAPKLLFHYYDKDFNNEADTPDNFQSRRPNTSFCFLDIRSPGLGDTAMYLCATSRDGGGGYTFGSGTRLTVV.

This clone came up once. The chain is built from TRBV7-9 and TRBJ2-1, with 7 positions matching TRBD2. This CDR3 spans 13 amino acids. CDR1 is SEHNR and CDR2 is FQNEAQ in the germline V gene (reference sequence). V dropped 3 bases and J dropped 7; count of bases not matched to a gene: 3. The CDR3 nucleotides read TGTGCCAGCAGCTTCGGGGGGAGAAATGAGCAGTTCTTC. Translated, it gives CASSFGGRNEQFF.

The rearrangement uses TRBV5-3 and TRBJ2-7; D ambiguous. TRBV5-3 is annotated as an ORF whose role is uncertain. The CDR3 loop spans 12 amino acids. With 0 bases removed from V and 3 bases from J, the gap between germline ends came to 4 bases. In nucleotides, the CDR3 is TGTGCCAGAAGCTTGGTCGGCTACGAGCAGTACTTC. Translating it yields CARSLVGYEQYF.

V gene TRBV29-1 combines with J gene TRBJ2-1; D may be TRBD2 (6 bases). CDR1 is SQVTM and CDR2 is ANQGSEA in the germline V gene. The ends were cut back, 4 bases at V and 8 bases at J, with 18 bases in the middle. The CDR3 runs 14 residues. This CDR3 is CSVGPLGREDEQFF. The CDR3 DNA reads as TGCAGCGTTGGCCCCCTTGGCAGGGAGGATGAGCAGTTCTTC.

The V and J genes are TRBV6-5 and TRBJ1-1; D might be TRBD1 (6 bases). The V end lost 7 bases, the J end lost 7 bases, and 19 bases lay between the germline ends. The CDR3 sequence is 14 residues long. Germline values: CDR1 MNHEY, CDR2 SVGAGI. The CDR3 sequence is CASTPEGGLGEAFF. The DNA of the CDR3 is TGTGCCAGCACCCCAGAGGGGGGGCTGGGTGAAGCTTTCTTT.

The chain has TRBV30 and TRBJ1-4, with D perhaps matching TRBD1 (6 bases). Germline CDR1 reads GTSNPN; CDR2 reads SVGIG (reference sequence). CDR3 size: 15 residues. The germline V and J ends were trimmed by 0 bases and 8 bases, with 16 bases remaining between them. The CDR3 reads CAWSVQTGISEKLFF. DNA for the CDR3: TGTGCCTGGAGTGTCCAAACAGGGATTTCAGAAAAACTGTTTTTT. The entire variable domain, with the rest obtained from reference TRBV30 and TRBJ1-4, is as follows: SQTIHQWPATLVQPVGSPLSLECTVEGTSNPNLYWYRQAAGRGLQLLFYSVGIGQISSEVPQNLSASRPQDRQFILSSKKLLLSDSGFYLCAWSVQTGISEKLFFGSGTQLSVL.

J is TRBJ2-6 and V is TRBV19; D call uncertain. The V end was cut by 4 bases, the J end by 6 bases, with 10 bases between. The CDR3 sequence is 14 residues long. Looked up from germline, CDR1 is LNHDA and CDR2 is SQIVND (reference sequence). DNA for the CDR3: TGTGCCAGTAGTAACCTGGAGAAGGCCAACGTCCTGACTTTC. It codes for CASSNLEKANVLTF. The whole variable domain, remainder taken from reference TRBV19 and TRBJ2-6, is DGGITQSPKYLFRKEGQNVTLSCEQNLNHDAMYWYRQDPGQGLRLIYYSQIVNDFQKGDIAEGYSVSREKKESFPLTVTSAQKNPTAFYLCASSNLEKANVLTFGAGSRLTVL.

The chain uses TRBV28 and TRBJ2-1, with 14 bases fitting TRBD2. The CDR3 has 15 residues. J lost 9 bases, V lost 6 bases, and 7 bases had no gene match. Germline CDR1 MDHEN, CDR2 SYDVKM. The CDR3, as DNA: TGTGCCAGCAGACCGGGACTAGCGGGGGTGGGTGAGCAGTTCTTC. This gives the protein CASRPGLAGVGEQFF. The full variable domain, with the rest looked up from reference TRBV28 and TRBJ2-1, is DVKVTQSSRYLVKRTGEKVFLECVQDMDHENMFWYRQDPGLGLRLIYFSYDVKMKEKGDIPEGYSVSREKKERFSLILESASTNQTSMYLCASRPGLAGVGEQFFGPGTRLTVL.

CDR3 in DNA: TGCAGCGTTGAAGTCGAACAGGTCTATGGCTACACCTTC. Encoded protein: CSVEVEQVYGYTF. V and J are TRBV29-1 and TRBJ1-2; D is perhaps TRBD1 (5 bases). In germline, CDR1 is SQVTM, CDR2 ANQGSEA. Deletions cut 1 base from V and 4 bases from J, with 10 bases between. The length of the CDR3 is 13 residues.

The genes are TRBV9 and TRBJ1-5; 9 nucleotides agree with TRBD1. The junction had 1 base not matched to a gene; V was cut back by 0 bases and J by 3 bases. Germline assignment: CDR1 SGDLS and CDR2 YYNGEE. CDR3 length: 15 residues. CDR3 in amino acids: CASSVGDRVNQPQHF. Written as DNA, the CDR3 is TGTGCCAGCAGCGTAGGGGACAGGGTCAATCAGCCCCAGCATTTT.